This T cell receptor (beta chain) derives from a study of blood T cell repertoires in COVID-19. Study as a whole: PBMCs, B-cell-depleted T cells, or T cells provided the cDNA or gDNA that made up the material.

This clone was found a few times. This CDR3 is built from 17 residues. The V and J ends lost 4 bases and 2 bases, in that order; junction bases with no gene match: 12. Germline V gene lookup returns CDR1 SQVTM and CDR2 ANQGSEA. Original processing notes: Reference gene primer amplification gave nucleated cell count estimates. TCRdb keeps only in-frame clones here, not all; method: immunoSEQ multiplex PCR. V and J calls and clone size are copied from that table; D and trimming were computed from the DNA. The table lists a few hundred thousand clones, nearly 90% of them singletons. This receptor was obtained from a woman aged 25 to 39 who had recovered from COVID-19. This chain uses TRBV29-1 with TRBJ2-7, with 12 bases matching TRBD1. Sequencing was carried out using PBMCs or T cells enriched from blood (not recorded which). CDR3 in amino acids: CSVGAISGQGAPYEQYF. CDR3 DNA sequence: TGCAGCGTTGGGGCAATTTCGGGACAGGGGGCCCCCTACGAGCAGTACTTC.